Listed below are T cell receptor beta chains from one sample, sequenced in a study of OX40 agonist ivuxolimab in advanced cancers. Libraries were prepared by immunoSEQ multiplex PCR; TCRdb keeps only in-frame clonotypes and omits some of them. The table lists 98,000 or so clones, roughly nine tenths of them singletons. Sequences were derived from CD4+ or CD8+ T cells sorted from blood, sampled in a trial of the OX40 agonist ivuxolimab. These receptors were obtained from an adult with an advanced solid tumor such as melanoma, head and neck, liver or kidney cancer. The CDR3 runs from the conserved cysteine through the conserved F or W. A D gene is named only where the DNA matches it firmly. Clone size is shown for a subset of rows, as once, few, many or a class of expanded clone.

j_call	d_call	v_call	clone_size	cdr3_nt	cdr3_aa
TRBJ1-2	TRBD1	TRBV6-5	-	TGTGCCAGCAGTTACTCGATGACAGGGCCATCCTATGGCTACACCTTC	CASSYSMTGPSYGYTF
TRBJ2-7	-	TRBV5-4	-	TGTGCCAGCAGCTTGGACAGGGCTAGGGAGCAGTACTTC	CASSLDRAREQYF
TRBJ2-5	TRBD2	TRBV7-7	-	TGTGCTAGCAGCGTGGGACTAGCGGCAAACCAAGAGACCCAGTACTTC	CASSVGLAANQETQYF
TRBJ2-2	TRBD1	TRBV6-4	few	TGTGCCAGCAGCCCAGGGGGAAAGAACACCGGGGAGCTGTTTTTT	CASSPGGKNTGELFF
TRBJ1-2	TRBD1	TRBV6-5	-	TGTGCCAGCAGGCACGGGACAGCCGACTATGGCTACACCTTC	CASRHGTADYGYTF
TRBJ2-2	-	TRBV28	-	TGTGCCAGCGAAACATCTCCGAACACCGGGGAGCTGTTTTTT	CASETSPNTGELFF
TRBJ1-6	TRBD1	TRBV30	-	TGTGCCTGGAGGATAGAAGGGACAGGGTCATCACCCCTCCACTTT	CAWRIEGTGSSPLHF
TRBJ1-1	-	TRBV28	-	TGTGCCAGCAGTTTAAGCAGGGCCAGTATGAACACTGAAGCTTTCTTT	CASSLSRASMNTEAFF
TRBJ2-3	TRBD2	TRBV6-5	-	TGTGCCAGCAGCCTCTCCGGGACTAGCGGGATTACGCAGTATTTT	CASSLSGTSGITQYF
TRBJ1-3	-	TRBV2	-	TGTGCCAGCAGTCAAAGGGCAGCACCTAGCTCTGGAAACACCATATATTTT	CASSQRAAPSSGNTIYF
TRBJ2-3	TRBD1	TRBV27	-	TGTGCCAGCCGTACCGGGACAGTGGCAGATACGCAGTATTTT	CASRTGTVADTQYF
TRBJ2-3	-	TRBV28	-	TGTGCCAGCAGGCGGACTTTCAGCACAGATACGCAGTATTTT	CASRRTFSTDTQYF
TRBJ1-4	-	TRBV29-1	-	TGCAGCGTGGGCACAGGGCCCCAGAATGAAAAACTGTTTTTT	CSVGTGPQNEKLFF
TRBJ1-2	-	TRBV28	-	TGTGCCAGCAGTCAGGGACCCCGCGGGAACTATGGCTACACCTTC	CASSQGPRGNYGYTF
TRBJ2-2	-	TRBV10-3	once	TGTGCCAGTTCTAGTGGAGAGGGGGAGCTGTTTTTT	CASSSGEGELFF
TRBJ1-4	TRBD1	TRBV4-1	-	TGCGCCAGCAGGCGTGGGGACAGTAATGAAAAACTGTTTTTT	CASRRGDSNEKLFF
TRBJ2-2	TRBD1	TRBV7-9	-	TGTGCCAGCAGCCTATCCAAGGACAGGGGTGGATCCGGGGAGCTGTTTTTT	CASSLSKDRGGSGELFF
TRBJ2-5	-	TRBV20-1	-	TGCAGTGCTGGGGGGACTACCCAGTACTTC	CSAGGTTQYF
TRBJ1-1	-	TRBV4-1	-	TGCGCCAGCAGCCAAGATCTAGGAATTTCTGAAGCTTTCTTT	CASSQDLGISEAFF
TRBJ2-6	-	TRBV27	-	TGTGCCAGCAGAGGAATCCTCCCCTCCTCTGGGGCCAACGTCCTGACTTTC	CASRGILPSSGANVLTF
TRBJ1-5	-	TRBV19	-	TGTGCCAGTAACCCGACGAGCGCTGGCAATCAGCCCCAGCATTTT	CASNPTSAGNQPQHF
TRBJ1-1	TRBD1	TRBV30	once	TGTGCCTGGGACAGGGGGAACACTGAAGCTTTCTTT	CAWDRGNTEAFF
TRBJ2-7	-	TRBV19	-	TGTGCCAGTAGTATAGTAGGGGCCGGGATCTACGAGCAGTACTTC	CASSIVGAGIYEQYF
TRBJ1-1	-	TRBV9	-	TGTGCCAGCCAGTCCTGGGGCCCGAACTTAAACACTGAAGCTTTCTTT	CASQSWGPNLNTEAFF
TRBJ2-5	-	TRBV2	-	TGTGCCAGCAGTGGGCGGCCAGCGATCCAGACCCAGTACTTC	CASSGRPAIQTQYF
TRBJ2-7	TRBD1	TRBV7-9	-	TGTGCCAGCAGGGTGGACAGGGGGAGGAACGAGCAGTACTTC	CASRVDRGRNEQYF
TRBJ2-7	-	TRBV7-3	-	TGTGCCAGCACCCTATGGCACGAGCAGTACTTC	CASTLWHEQYF
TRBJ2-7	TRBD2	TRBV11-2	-	TGTGCCAGCAGCTTATCTGGACTAGCGGGAGTCGAGCAGTACTTC	CASSLSGLAGVEQYF
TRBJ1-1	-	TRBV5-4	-	TGTGCCAGCAGCGCTCAGGGTCGGACTGAAGCTTTCTTT	CASSAQGRTEAFF
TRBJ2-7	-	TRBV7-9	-	TGTGCCAGCAGCTTAGTCCCGACTAAATCCTACGAGCAGTACTTC	CASSLVPTKSYEQYF
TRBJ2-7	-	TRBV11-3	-	TGTGCCAGCAGCCGCCTTCCGAGGTACGAGCAGTACTTC	CASSRLPRYEQYF
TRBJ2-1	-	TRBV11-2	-	TGTGCCAGCAGCTTAGATCTGGCGACTAGAGAGCAGTTCTTC	CASSLDLATREQFF
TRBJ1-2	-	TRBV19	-	TGTGCCAGTAGTACACGGGATGAATATGGCTACACCTTC	CASSTRDEYGYTF
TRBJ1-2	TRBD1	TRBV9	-	TGTGCCAGCAGCGTAGAACAGGGGGCGGGGAGCTACACCTTC	CASSVEQGAGSYTF
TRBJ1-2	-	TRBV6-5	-	TGTGCCAGCAGGTCTAACGGGGGTATTGGCTACACCTTC	CASRSNGGIGYTF
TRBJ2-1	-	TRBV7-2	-	TGTGCCAGCAGCTTGGGTAGGGGGAACAATGAGCAGTTCTTC	CASSLGRGNNEQFF
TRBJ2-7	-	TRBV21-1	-	TGTGCCAGCAGCAAAGGGACTAGCGGGGGAATCTACGAGCAGTACTTC	CASSKGTSGGIYEQYF
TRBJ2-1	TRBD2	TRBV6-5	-	TGTGCCAGCAGCAGAGTAGCGGGAGGCTCCAATGAGCAGTTCTTC	CASSRVAGGSNEQFF
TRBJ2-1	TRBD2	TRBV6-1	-	TGTGCCAGCAGTGAAGGGGTGACTAGCAGAAGTTACAATGAGCAGTTCTTC	CASSEGVTSRSYNEQFF
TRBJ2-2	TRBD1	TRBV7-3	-	TGTGCCAGCAGCTTATCTTGGGACAGGGTGAACACCGGGGAGCTGTTTTTT	CASSLSWDRVNTGELFF
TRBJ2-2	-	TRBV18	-	TGTGCCAGCTCACAAACAAGGATCGTTACCGGGGAGCTGTTTTTT	CASSQTRIVTGELFF
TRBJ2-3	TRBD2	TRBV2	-	TGTGCCAGCAGTGCCAGGACTAGCGGTAGGGATACGCAGTATTTT	CASSARTSGRDTQYF
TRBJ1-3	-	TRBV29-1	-	TGCAGCGGGGCCAACTCTGGAAACACCATATATTTT	CSGANSGNTIYF
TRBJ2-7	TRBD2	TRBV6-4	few	TGTGCCAGCAGTGAACTAGCGGGCCCCTACGAGCAGTACTTC	CASSELAGPYEQYF
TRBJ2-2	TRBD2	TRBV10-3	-	TGTGCCATCAGAACCGGACTAGCGGGAGACACCGGGGAGCTGTTTTTT	CAIRTGLAGDTGELFF
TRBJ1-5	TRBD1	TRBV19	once	TGTGCCAGTAGTGCCCGGGACAGGGCTATTCAGCCCCAGCATTTT	CASSARDRAIQPQHF
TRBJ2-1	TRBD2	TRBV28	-	TGTGCCAGCAGACTTACGGGACTAGCGGGAGGTGAGCAGTTCTTC	CASRLTGLAGGEQFF
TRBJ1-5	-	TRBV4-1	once	TGCGCCAGCAGCCAAGACGGGGGCTTTGGCAATCAGCCCCAGCATTTT	CASSQDGGFGNQPQHF
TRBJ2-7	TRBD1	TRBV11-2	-	TGTGCCAGCAGCACCTGGTCCGGACAGGGCTACGAGCAGTACTTC	CASSTWSGQGYEQYF